Listed below are T cell receptor beta chains from one sample, sequenced in a study of T-cell reconstitution after alpha-beta-depleted transplantation in children. TCRdb ran MiXCR on the PCR reads and lists one entry per CDR3 protein. The table has about 980,000 distinct CDR3 sequences, less than 30% seen once. Sequenced here: PBMCs, mostly from graft donor cells, sampled 360 days after TCRalphabeta/CD19-depleted stem cell transplant. The receptors derive from a boy younger than two who had a stem cell transplant for SCID, so the T cells may come from the graft donor. Both conserved end residues are part of each CDR3. The D gene is left open where the match is weak. Not all rows give a size; the values are once, few, many and, for expanded clones, a class.

-,TRBJ2-7,TRBV10-3,-,TGTGCCATCAGTGAGAGCTACGAGCAGAACTTC,CAISESYEQNF
TRBD1,TRBJ2-2,TRBV9,few,TGTGCCAGCAGTGGCCGGGACAGCCCGAACACCGGGGAGCTGTTTTTT,CASSGRDSPNTGELFF
TRBD1,TRBJ2-2,TRBV5-1,few,TGCGCCAGCAGCTTGTGGGGGAAAACCGGGACAGCTTTCAACACCGGGGAGCTGTTTTTT,CASSLWGKTGTAFNTGELFF
-,TRBJ2-1,TRBV6-2/TRBV6-3,-,TGTGCCAGCAGGGGGAGGGGGCGGTACTACCATGAGCAGTTCTTC,CASRGRGRYYHEQFF
-,TRBJ1-1,TRBV5-1,-,TGCGCCAGCAGCCTTAGGTCCGCGAACACTGAAGCTTTCTTT,CASSLRSANTEAFF
-,TRBJ2-5,TRBV28,-,TGTGCCAGCACACGCCGAGGCCGCGAGACCCAGTACTTC,CASTRRGRETQYF
-,TRBJ1-5,TRBV9,-,TGTGCCAGCAGCTATACAGGTACCCATCAGCCCCAGCATTTT,CASSYTGTHQPQHF
TRBD1,TRBJ2-7,TRBV3-1,few,TGTGCCAGCAGCCAGCGTGTGGGACAGGGCCGCCTCCGGGAGCAGTACTTC,CASSQRVGQGRLREQYF
-,TRBJ2-2,TRBV5-1,few,TGCGCCAGCAAGGGCCCTTGGAACACCGGGGAGCTGTTTTTT,CASKGPWNTGELFF
-,TRBJ2-1,TRBV5-5,many,TGTGCCAGCAGCTTCGAATTTACCGGGCATACCTACAATGAGCAGTTCTTC,CASSFEFTGHTYNEQFF
-,TRBJ2-3,TRBV5-1,few,TGCGCCAGCAGCTTGCCGAATGACAACACAGATACGCAGTATTTT,CASSLPNDNTDTQYF
-,TRBJ2-1,TRBV18,many,TGTGCCAGCTCTCGGACGGTGGGCTCCTACAATGAGCAGTTCTTC,CASSRTVGSYNEQFF
TRBD1,TRBJ1-3,TRBV11-2,-,TGTGCCAGCAGCCCGGACAGGGCCCTCATGAGCTCTGGAAACACCATATATTTT,CASSPDRALMSSGNTIYF
-,TRBJ2-1,TRBV5-6,-,TGTGCCAGCAGCTTAGGGCTGCAGCCTCTCACGCCTGCCTACAATGAGCAGTTCTTC,CASSLGLQPLTPAYNEQFF
-,TRBJ1-5,TRBV20-1,few,TGCAGTGCTAGCAGGGGAGTTAATCAGCCCCAGCATTTT,CSASRGVNQPQHF
-,TRBJ1-1,TRBV20-1,-,TGCAGTGGCAGGACATGGGGAGACACTGAAGCTTTCTTT,CSGRTWGDTEAFF
-,TRBJ1-5,TRBV12-3/TRBV12-4,-,TGTGCCAGCAGTACCACGGGGGTCGGCCATCAGCCCCAGCATTTT,CASSTTGVGHQPQHF
-,TRBJ2-7,TRBV7-9,-,TGTGCCAGCAGTTTGCCTCCTTACAGGGAGCAGTACTTC,CASSLPPYREQYF
-,TRBJ2-5,TRBV5-1,-,TGCGCCAGCAGCTTGGCCGGTCAGGGCGATGAGACCCAGTACTTC,CASSLAGQGDETQYF
-,TRBJ1-1,TRBV18,many,TGTGCCAGCTCACCACAGGCCATGAACACTGAAGCTTTCTTT,CASSPQAMNTEAFF
-,TRBJ2-2,TRBV20-1,many,TGCAGTGCTAGCGTAGGGTTTTCCGGGGAGCTGTTTTTT,CSASVGFSGELFF
-,TRBJ2-5,TRBV20-1,-,TGCAGTGCTAGGAAACAGGGTAAAGAGACCCAGTACTTC,CSARKQGKETQYF
-,TRBJ2-2,TRBV20-1,-,TGCAGTGCTAGAGATGGGCGGGAGAACACCGGGGAGCTGTTTTTT,CSARDGRENTGELFF
-,TRBJ2-7,TRBV20-1,few,TGCAGTGCTAGATTCAGGGGGAGGAGGTACGAGCAGTACTTC,CSARFRGRRYEQYF
-,TRBJ2-3,TRBV25-1,-,TGTGCCAGCAGTGATTCTAGCTACGTCCACACAGATACGCAGTATTTT,CASSDSSYVHTDTQYF
-,TRBJ2-1,TRBV4-2,few,TGTGCCAGCAGCCAGGATGGAGGGCCCCAGGCAGGACATGAGCAGTTCTTC,CASSQDGGPQAGHEQFF
-,TRBJ1-4,TRBV29-1,few,TGCAGCGGGCCGTCCCCAAATGAAAAACTGTTTTTT,CSGPSPNEKLFF
-,TRBJ1-2,TRBV5-5,few,TGTGCCAGCAGCTTGGCCAAGCAACGGGGCTATGGCTACACCTTC,CASSLAKQRGYGYTF
TRBD1,TRBJ2-2,TRBV7-2,-,TGTGCCAGCAGCTTAGGATTCCGGGACAGGGACACCGGGGAGCTGTTTTTT,CASSLGFRDRDTGELFF
-,TRBJ2-7,TRBV6-5,many,TGTGCCAGCAGTTACGCTGGGTCGTTGCAGTACTTC,CASSYAGSLQYF
TRBD2,TRBJ2-1,TRBV7-9,few,TGTGCCAGCAGCCGCGGGGGATCTACCTACAATGAGCAGTTCTTC,CASSRGGSTYNEQFF
-,TRBJ1-6,TRBV7-9,few,TGTGCCAGCAGCTTAGCCTTAAAGGGGACACAGAATTCACCCCTCCACTTT,CASSLALKGTQNSPLHF
-,TRBJ2-3,TRBV20-1,many,TGCAGTGCTAGAGGGCCCGGGTGGACAGATACGCAGTATTTT,CSARGPGWTDTQYF
TRBD1,TRBJ2-7,TRBV28,-,TGTGCCAGCAGACAGGAGGACAGGGGTACCTACGAGCAGTACTTC,CASRQEDRGTYEQYF
-,TRBJ2-7,TRBV20-1,many,TGCAGTGCTAGAGATAGACTTCTATCCTACGAGCAGTACTTC,CSARDRLLSYEQYF
-,TRBJ2-3,TRBV3-1,few,TGTGCCAGCAGCCAAGATTCGATGGCGTATAGCACAGATACGCAGTATTTT,CASSQDSMAYSTDTQYF
TRBD2,TRBJ2-1,TRBV4-2,-,TGTGCCAGCAGCCGCCAGGGACTAGCGTCGAGAGGGAGCTCCTACAATGAGCAGTCCTTC,CASSRQGLASRGSSYNEQSF
TRBD1,TRBJ2-2,TRBV6-5,-,TGTGCCAGCAGTTACTGGGGAACCGGGACAGGGAACACCGGGGAGCTGTTTTTT,CASSYWGTGTGNTGELFF
TRBD1,TRBJ2-7,TRBV5-1,-,TGCGCCAGCAGCTTCGGTCAAGGGACAGCTTACGAGCAGTACTTC,CASSFGQGTAYEQYF
-,TRBJ1-3,TRBV5-1,-,TGCGCCAGCAGCTTGGACGCTGGAAACACCATATATTTT,CASSLDAGNTIYF
-,TRBJ2-2,TRBV5-1,-,TGCGCCAGCAGCTTGGGGGGAATCACAGGGATCGTTGCCGGGGAGCTGTTTTTT,CASSLGGITGIVAGELFF
-,TRBJ2-7,TRBV19,-,TGTGCCTGTAGTATATGGAACAGGGAGCCCTACGAGCAGTACTTC,CACSIWNREPYEQYF
-,TRBJ2-2,TRBV5-5,-,TGTGCCAGCAGCTTGGCGTCCAACAGGGTGGGCACCGGGGAGCTGTTTTTT,CASSLASNRVGTGELFF
-,TRBJ2-2,TRBV12-3/TRBV12-4,-,TGTGCCAGCAGTCAAAGAGGGAGTAACACCGGGGAGCTGTTTTTT,CASSQRGSNTGELFF
TRBD1,TRBJ1-2,TRBV7-9,few,TGTGCCAGCAGCCCGGGGACAGCACCCTATGGCTACACCTTC,CASSPGTAPYGYTF
-,TRBJ2-7,TRBV6-5,-,TGTGCCAGCAGTTACTATGGGAGGAGAGACGAGCAGTACTTC,CASSYYGRRDEQYF
TRBD2,TRBJ2-1,TRBV9,-,TGTGCCAGCAGTGAAGGACTAGCCAATGAGCAGTTCTTC,CASSEGLANEQFF